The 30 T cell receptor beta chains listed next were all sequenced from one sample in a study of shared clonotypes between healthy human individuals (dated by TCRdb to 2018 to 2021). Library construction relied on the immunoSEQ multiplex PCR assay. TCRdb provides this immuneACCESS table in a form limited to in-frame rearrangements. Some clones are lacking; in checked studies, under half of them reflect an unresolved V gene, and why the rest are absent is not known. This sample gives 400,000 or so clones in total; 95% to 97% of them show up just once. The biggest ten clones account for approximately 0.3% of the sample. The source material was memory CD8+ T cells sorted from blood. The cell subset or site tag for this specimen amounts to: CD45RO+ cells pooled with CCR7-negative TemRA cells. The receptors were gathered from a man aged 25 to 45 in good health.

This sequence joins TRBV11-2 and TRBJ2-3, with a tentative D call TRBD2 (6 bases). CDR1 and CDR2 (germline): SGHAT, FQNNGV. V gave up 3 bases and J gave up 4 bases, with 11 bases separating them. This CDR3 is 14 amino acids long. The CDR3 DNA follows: TGTGCCAGCAGCTTCTCGCGGGACGCAGATACGCAGTATTTT. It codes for CASSFSRDADTQYF.

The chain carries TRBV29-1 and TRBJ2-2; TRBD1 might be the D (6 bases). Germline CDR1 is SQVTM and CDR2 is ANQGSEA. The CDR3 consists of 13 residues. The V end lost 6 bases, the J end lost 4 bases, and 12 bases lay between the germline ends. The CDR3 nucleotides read TGCAGCGTCGCGGACAGACCCACCGGGGAGCTGTTTTTT. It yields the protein CSVADRPTGELFF.

The chain's CDR3 is CASSIEVSDRSYEQYF. The DNA of the CDR3 is TGTGCCAGTAGTATAGAAGTTTCGGACAGGTCCTACGAGCAGTACTTC. The V gene is TRBV19, the J gene TRBJ2-7, with 7 nucleotides matching TRBD1. CDR1 is LNHDA, CDR2 SQIVND, per germline (reference sequence). This CDR3 has 16 residues. Unmatched junction bases numbered 6, after V lost 0 bases and J lost 1 base.

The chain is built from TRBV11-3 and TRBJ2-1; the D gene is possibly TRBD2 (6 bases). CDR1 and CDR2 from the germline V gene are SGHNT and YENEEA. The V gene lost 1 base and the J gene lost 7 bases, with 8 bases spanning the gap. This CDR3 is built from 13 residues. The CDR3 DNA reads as TGTGCCAGCAGCTTAGCGGGACTTAATGAGCAGTTCTTC. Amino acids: CASSLAGLNEQFF.

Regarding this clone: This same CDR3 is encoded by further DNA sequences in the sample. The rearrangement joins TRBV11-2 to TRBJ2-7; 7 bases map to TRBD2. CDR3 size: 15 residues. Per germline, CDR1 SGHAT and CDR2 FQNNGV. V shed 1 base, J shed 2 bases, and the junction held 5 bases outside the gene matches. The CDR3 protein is CASSLVGGGPYEQYF. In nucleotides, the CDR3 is TGTGCCAGCAGCTTAGTTGGCGGGGGACCCTACGAGCAGTACTTC. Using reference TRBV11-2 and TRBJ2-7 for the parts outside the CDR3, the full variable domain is EAGVAQSPRYKIIEKRQSVAFWCNPISGHATLYWYQQILGQGPKLLIQFQNNGVVDDSQLPKDRFSAERLKGVDSTLKIQPAKLEDSAVYLCASSLVGGGPYEQYFGPGTRLTVT.

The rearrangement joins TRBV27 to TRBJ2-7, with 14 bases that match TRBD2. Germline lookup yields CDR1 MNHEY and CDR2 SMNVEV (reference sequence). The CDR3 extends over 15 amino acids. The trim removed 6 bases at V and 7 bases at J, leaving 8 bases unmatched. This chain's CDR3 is CASRPGLAGEGEQYF. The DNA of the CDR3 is TGTGCCAGCAGGCCGGGACTAGCGGGAGAGGGGGAGCAGTACTTC.

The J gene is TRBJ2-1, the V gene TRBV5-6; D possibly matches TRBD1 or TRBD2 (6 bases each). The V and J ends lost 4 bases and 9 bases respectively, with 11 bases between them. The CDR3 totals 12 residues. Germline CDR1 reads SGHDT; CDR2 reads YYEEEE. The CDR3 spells CASSEGGSEQFF. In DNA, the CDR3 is TGTGCCAGCAGCGAGGGGGGAAGTGAGCAGTTCTTC.

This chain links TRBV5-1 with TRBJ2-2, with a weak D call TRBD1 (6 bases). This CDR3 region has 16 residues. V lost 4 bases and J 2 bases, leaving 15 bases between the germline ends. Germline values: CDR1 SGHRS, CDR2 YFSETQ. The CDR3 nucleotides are TGCGCCAGCAGCCAGGTTGGGGGACAAAACACCGGGGAGCTGTTTTTT. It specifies CASSQVGGQNTGELFF.

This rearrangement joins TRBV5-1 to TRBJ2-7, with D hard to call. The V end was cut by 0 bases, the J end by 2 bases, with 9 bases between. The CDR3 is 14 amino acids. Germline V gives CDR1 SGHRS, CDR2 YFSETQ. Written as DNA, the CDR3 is TGCGCCAGCAGCTTGGGTCACGGAGCCTACGAGCAGTACTTC. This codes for CASSLGHGAYEQYF.

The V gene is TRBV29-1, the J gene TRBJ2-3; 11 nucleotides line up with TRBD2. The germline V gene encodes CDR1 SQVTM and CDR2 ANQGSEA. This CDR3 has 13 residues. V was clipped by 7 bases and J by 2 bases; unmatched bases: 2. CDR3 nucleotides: TGCAGCGGACTAGCGGGGAACACAGATACGCAGTATTTT. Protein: CSGLAGNTDTQYF.

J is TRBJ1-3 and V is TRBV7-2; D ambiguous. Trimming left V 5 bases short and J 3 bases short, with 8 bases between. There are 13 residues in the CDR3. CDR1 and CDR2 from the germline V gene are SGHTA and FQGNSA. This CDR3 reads CASSHSRGNTIYF. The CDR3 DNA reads TGTGCCAGCAGCCATTCGCGTGGAAACACCATATATTTT.

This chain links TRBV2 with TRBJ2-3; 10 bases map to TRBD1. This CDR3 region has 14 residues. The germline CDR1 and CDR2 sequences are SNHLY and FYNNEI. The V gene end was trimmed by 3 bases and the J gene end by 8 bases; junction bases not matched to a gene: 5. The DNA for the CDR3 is TGTGCCAGCAGTGAGCCGACAGGGGGCTTTACGCAGTATTTT. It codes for CASSEPTGGFTQYF. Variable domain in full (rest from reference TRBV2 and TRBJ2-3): EPEVTQTPSHQVTQMGQEVILRCVPISNHLYFYWYRQILGQKVEFLVSFYNNEISEKSEIFDDQFSVERPDGSNFTLKIRSTKLEDSAMYFCASSEPTGGFTQYFGPGTRLTVL.

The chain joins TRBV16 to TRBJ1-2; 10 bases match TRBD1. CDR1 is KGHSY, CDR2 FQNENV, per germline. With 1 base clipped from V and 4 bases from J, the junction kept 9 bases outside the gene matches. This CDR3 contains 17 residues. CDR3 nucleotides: TGTGCCAGCAGCCAATTATTCTCGGGGACAGGGGTCTATGGCTACACCTTC. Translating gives CASSQLFSGTGVYGYTF.

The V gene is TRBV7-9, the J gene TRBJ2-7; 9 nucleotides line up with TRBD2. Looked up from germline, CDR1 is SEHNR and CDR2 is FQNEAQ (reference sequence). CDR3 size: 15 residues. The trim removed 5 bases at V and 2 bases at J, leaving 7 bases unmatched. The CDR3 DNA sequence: TGTGCCAGCAGCCCGCCATTAGCGGGAGCCTACGAGCAGTACTTC. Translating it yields CASSPPLAGAYEQYF.

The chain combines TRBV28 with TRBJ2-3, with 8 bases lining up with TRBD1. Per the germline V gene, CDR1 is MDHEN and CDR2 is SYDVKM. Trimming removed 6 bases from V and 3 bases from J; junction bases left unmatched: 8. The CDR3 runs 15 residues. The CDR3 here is CASSPPGGLTDTQYF. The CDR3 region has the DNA TGTGCCAGCAGCCCCCCAGGGGGCCTGACAGATACGCAGTATTTT.

CDR3: CASSVYTPNYGYTF. The CDR3 nucleotides read TGTGCCAGCAGTGTATACACCCCTAACTATGGCTACACCTTC. The genes are TRBV6-1 and TRBJ1-2; no definite D call. Germline CDR1 reads MNHNS; CDR2 reads SASEGT. Deletions cut 4 bases from V and 0 bases from J, with 9 bases between. The CDR3 contains 14 residues.

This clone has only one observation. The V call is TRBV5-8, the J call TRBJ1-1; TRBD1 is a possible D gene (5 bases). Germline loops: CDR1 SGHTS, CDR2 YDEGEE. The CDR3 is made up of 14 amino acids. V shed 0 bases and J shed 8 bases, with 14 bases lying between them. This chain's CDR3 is CASSLVKGRTEAFF. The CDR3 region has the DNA TGTGCCAGCAGCTTGGTTAAGGGGCGGACGGAAGCTTTCTTT.

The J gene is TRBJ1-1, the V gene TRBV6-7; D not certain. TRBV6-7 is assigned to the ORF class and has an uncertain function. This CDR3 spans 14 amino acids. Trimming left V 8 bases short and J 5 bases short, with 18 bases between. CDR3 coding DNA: TGTGCCAGCCACATCTCCGGGCCCGCGACTGAAGCTTTCTTT. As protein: CASHISGPATEAFF.

CDR3 region: CARTGGETQYF. For the CDR3, the DNA is TGTGCCAGGACAGGCGGGGAGACCCAGTACTTC. This sequence joins TRBV2 and TRBJ2-5, with D perhaps matching TRBD1 (6 bases). Per germline, CDR1 SNHLY and CDR2 FYNNEI. Trimming left V 9 bases short and J 5 bases short, with 10 bases between. This CDR3 is 11 amino acids long.

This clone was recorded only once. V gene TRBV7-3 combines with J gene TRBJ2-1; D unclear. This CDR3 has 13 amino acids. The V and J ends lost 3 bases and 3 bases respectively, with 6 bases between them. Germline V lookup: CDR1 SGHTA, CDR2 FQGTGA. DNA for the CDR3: TGTGCCAGCAGCTTGAGGATCTACAATGAGCAGTTCTTC. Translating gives CASSLRIYNEQFF.

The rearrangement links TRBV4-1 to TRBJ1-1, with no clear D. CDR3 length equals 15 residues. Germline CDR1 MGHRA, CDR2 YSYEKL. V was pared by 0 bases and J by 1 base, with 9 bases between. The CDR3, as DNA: TGCGCCAGCAGCCAAGATGGACGGTGGAACACTGAAGCTTTCTTT. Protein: CASSQDGRWNTEAFF.

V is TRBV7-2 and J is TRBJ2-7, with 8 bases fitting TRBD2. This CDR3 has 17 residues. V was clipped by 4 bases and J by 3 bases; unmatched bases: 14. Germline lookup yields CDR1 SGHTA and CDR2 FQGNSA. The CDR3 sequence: CASSSISPLAGRYEQYF. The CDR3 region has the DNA TGTGCCAGCAGCTCCATTTCCCCCTTAGCGGGACGCTACGAGCAGTACTTC. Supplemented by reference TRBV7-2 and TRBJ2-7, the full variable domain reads GAGVSQSPSNKVTEKGKDVELRCDPISGHTALYWYRQSLGQGLEFLIYFQGNSAPDKSGLPSDRFSAERTGGSVSTLTIQRTQQEDSAVYLCASSSISPLAGRYEQYFGPGTRLTVT.

In nucleotides, the CDR3 is TGTGCCAGCAGTTTACCGGGACAGGGCTATCAGCCCCAGCATTTT. This encodes CASSLPGQGYQPQHF. V usage is TRBV6-6 and J usage is TRBJ1-5; 9 nucleotides align to TRBD1. The V gene end was trimmed by 4 bases and the J gene end by 5 bases; junction bases not matched to a gene: 6. Germline V gene lookup returns CDR1 MNHNY and CDR2 SVGAGI (reference sequence). The CDR3 is made up of 15 amino acids.

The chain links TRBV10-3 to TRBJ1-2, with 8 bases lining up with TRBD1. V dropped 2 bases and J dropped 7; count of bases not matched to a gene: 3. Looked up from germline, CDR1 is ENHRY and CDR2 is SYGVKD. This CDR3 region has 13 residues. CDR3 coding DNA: TGTGCCATCAGTGAGAAACAGGGGGGTGGCTACACCTTC. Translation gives CAISEKQGGGYTF.

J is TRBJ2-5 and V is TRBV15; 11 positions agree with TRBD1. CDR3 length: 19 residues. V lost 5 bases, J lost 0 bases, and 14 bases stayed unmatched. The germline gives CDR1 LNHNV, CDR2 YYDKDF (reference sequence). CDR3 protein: CATSVTGTGGVGHQETQYF. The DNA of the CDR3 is TGTGCCACCAGCGTAACCGGGACAGGGGGAGTGGGCCACCAAGAGACCCAGTACTTC.

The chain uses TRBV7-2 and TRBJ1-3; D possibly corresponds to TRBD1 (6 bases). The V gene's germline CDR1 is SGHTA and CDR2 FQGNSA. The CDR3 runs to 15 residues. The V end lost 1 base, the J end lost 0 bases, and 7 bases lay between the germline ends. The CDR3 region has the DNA TGTGCCAGCAGCTTAGGGGGGCACTCTGGAAACACCATATATTTT. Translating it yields CASSLGGHSGNTIYF. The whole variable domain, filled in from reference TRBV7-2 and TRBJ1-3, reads GAGVSQSPSNKVTEKGKDVELRCDPISGHTALYWYRQSLGQGLEFLIYFQGNSAPDKSGLPSDRFSAERTGGSVSTLTIQRTQQEDSAVYLCASSLGGHSGNTIYFGEGSWLTVV.

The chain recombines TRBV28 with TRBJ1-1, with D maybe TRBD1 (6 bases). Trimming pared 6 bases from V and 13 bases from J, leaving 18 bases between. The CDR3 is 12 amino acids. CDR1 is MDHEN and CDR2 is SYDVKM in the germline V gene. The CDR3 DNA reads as TGTGCCAGCAGGAGGGGGTGGGCCGCCGGTTTCTTT. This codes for CASRRGWAAGFF.

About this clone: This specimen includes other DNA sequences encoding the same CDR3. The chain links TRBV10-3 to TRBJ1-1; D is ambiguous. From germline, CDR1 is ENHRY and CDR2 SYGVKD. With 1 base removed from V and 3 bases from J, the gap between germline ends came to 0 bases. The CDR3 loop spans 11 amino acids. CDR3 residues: CAISEYTEAFF. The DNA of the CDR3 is TGTGCCATCAGTGAGTACACTGAAGCTTTCTTT.

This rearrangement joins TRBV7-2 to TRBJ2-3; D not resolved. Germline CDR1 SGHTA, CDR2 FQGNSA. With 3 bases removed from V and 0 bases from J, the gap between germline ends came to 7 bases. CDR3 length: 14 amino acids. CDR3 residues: CASSFRHSTDTQYF. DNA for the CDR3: TGTGCCAGCAGCTTCAGGCATAGCACAGATACGCAGTATTTT.

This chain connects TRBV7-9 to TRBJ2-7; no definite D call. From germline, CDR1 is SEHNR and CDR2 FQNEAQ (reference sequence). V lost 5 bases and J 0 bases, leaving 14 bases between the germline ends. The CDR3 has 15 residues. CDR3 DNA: TGTGCCAGCAGCCCCCCGCTGTTGAGCTCCTACGAGCAGTACTTC. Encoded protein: CASSPPLLSSYEQYF.